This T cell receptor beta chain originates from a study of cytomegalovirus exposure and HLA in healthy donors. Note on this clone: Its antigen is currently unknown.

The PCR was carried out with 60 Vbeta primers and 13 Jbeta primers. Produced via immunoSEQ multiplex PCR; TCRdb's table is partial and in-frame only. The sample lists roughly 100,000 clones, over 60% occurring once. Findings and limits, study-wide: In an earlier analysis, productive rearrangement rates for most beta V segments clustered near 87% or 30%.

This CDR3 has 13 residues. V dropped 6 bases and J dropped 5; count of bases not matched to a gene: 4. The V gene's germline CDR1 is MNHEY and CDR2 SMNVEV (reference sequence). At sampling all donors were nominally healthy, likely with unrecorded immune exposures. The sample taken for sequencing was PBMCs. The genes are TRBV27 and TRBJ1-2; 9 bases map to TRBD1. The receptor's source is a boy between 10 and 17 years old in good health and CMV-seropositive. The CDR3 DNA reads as TGTGCCAGCAGACCCGGGACAGGGTATGGCTACACCTTC. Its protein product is CASRPGTGYGYTF.